The clone carrying this TCR beta chain was observed a single time. The target antigen is unknown. Sequencing used immunoSEQ multiplex PCR; TCRdb keeps in-frame clones, though not all of them. The profile shows some 110,000 clones, approximately 87% of them singletons. This entry is derived from a study of T cell responses to AZD1222 COVID-19 vaccine. Findings of the study overall: Two AZD1222 doses significantly raised spike-specific TCR breadth and depth over controls.

The CDR3 has 17 residues. Sequences were derived from peripheral blood, sampled on day 0 of AZD1222 vaccination. The chain links TRBV21-1 to TRBJ2-1. TRBV21-1 is classified as a pseudogene. The source is an adult in good health. Here the CDR3 DNA reads TGTGCCAGCAGCATCTCCGAGGACCATCATCCCAAAAATGAGCAGTTCTTC. Translating it yields CASSISEDHHPKNEQFF.